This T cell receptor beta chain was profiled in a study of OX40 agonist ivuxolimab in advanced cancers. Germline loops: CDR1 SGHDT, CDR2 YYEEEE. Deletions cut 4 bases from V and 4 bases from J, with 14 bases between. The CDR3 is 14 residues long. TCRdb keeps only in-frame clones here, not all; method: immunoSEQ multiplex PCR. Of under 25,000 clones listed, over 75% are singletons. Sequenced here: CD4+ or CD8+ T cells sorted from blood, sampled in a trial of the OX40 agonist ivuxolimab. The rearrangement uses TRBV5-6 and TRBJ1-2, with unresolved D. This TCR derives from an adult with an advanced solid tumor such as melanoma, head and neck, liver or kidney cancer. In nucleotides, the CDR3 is TGTGCCAGCAGCCCGAAGGTTGTAGGCTATGGCTACACCTTC. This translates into CASSPKVVGYGYTF.